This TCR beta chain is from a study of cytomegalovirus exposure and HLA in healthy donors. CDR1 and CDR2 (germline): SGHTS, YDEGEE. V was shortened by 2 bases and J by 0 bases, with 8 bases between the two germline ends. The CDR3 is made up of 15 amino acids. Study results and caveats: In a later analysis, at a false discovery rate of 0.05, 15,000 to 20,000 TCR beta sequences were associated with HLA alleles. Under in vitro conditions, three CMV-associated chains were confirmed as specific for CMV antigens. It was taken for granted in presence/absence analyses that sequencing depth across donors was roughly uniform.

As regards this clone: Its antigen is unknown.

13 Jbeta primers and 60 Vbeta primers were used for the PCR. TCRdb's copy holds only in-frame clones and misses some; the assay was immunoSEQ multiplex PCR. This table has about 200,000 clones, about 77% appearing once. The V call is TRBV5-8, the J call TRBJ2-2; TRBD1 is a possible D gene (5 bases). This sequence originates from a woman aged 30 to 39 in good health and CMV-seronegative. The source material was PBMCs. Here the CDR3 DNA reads TGTGCCAGCAGCTTAAAGGGGACGAACACCGGGGAGCTGTTTTTT. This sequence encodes CASSLKGTNTGELFF. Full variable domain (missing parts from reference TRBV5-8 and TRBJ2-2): EAGVTQSPTHLIKTRGQQATLRCSPISGHTSVYWYQQALGLGLQFLLWYDEGEERNRGNFPPRFSGRQFPNYSSELNVNALELEDSALYLCASSLKGTNTGELFFGEGSRLTVL.